This T cell receptor beta chain was found in a study of blood T cells in healthy people across ages. The sample holds a few counts of this clonotype. Antigen: not known. Combining a sample-barcoded 5' primer with a J-beta primer mix, a second PCR ran for roughly 6 to 12 cycles. All samples yielded 3 million or more CDR3-containing paired-end reads. MiXCR was run by TCRdb on the 5' RACE reads, yielding one entry per CDR3 protein. This table has approximately 1.5 million distinct CDR3 sequences, less than 45% appearing once. This CDR3 region has 15 residues. The germline CDR1 and CDR2 sequences are LGHDT and YNNKEL (reference sequence). Germline trimming cut 0 bases from V and 7 bases from J; bases unmatched to any gene: 3. Study conclusions and caveats: Versus aged donors, long-lived donors had higher diversity and more naive CD4+ cells.

Sequenced: blood. The source is a woman between 18 and 29 years old in good health. The chain employs TRBV3-1 and TRBJ2-1, with 10 bases that match TRBD2. Written as DNA, the CDR3 is TGTGCCAGCAGCCAAGAACCTAGCGGGAGAAATGAGCAGTTCTTC. It encodes CASSQEPSGRNEQFF.